This T cell receptor (beta chain) comes out of a study of cytomegalovirus exposure and HLA in healthy donors. Turning to the study itself: Some 85 million unique TCRs from HLA-typed donors were held in an early data release. General observations from the study: A missense DCLRE1C variant was associated with V- and J-gene trimming of TCR beta chains in a later analysis, and an independent cohort replicated the association. In an earlier analysis, in around 590 donors, most V segments appeared productive either ~90% or ~30% of the time. Researchers catalogued some 160 TCR beta chains as cytomegalovirus-associated.

The primer mix had 60 Vbeta and 13 Jbeta primers. Generated by immunoSEQ multiplex PCR, the TCRdb table keeps only in-frame clones and is missing some. The table includes about 120,000 clones, 55% to 65% detected once. This CDR3 region has 15 residues. Looked up from germline, CDR1 is GTSNPN and CDR2 is SVGIG (reference sequence). J lost 2 bases, V lost 1 base, and 3 bases had no gene match. About this clone itself: No antigen is known for it.

The chain couples TRBV30 to TRBJ2-3; 10 bases match TRBD2. The TCR sequence derives from a man aged 35 to 55 in good health and CMV-seropositive. The specimen was PBMCs. CDR3 region: CAWSGLAGVTDTQYF. Here the CDR3 DNA reads TGTGCCTGGAGTGGGCTAGCGGGAGTCACAGATACGCAGTATTTT.